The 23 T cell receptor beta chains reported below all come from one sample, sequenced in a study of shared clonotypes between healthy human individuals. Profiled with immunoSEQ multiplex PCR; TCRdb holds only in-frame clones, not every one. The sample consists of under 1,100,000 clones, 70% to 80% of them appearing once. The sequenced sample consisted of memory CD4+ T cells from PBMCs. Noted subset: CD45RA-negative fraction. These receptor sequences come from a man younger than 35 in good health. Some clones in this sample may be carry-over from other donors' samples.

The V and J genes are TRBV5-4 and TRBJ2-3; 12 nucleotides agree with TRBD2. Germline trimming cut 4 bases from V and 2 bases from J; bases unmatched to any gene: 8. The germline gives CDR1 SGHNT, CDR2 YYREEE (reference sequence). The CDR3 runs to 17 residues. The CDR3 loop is CASSNGLAGPPTDTQYF. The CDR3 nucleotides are TGTGCCAGCAGCAACGGACTAGCGGGACCCCCCACAGATACGCAGTATTTT.

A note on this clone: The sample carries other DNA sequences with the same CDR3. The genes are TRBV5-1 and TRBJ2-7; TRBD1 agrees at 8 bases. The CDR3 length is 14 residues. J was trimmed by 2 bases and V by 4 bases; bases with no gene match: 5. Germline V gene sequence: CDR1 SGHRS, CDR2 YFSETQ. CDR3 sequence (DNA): TGCGCCAGCAGCCCCGGACAGGGCGCCTACGAGCAGTACTTC. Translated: CASSPGQGAYEQYF.

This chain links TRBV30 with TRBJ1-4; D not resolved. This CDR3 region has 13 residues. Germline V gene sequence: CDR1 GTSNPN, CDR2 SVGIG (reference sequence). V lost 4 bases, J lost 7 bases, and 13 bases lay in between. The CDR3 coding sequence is TGTGCCTGGACGAGTAGGATGGGTGAAAAACTGTTTTTT. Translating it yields CAWTSRMGEKLFF.

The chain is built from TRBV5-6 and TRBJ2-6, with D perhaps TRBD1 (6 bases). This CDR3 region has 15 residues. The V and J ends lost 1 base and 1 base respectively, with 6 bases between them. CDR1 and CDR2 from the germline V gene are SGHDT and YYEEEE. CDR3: CASSLTGSGANVLTF. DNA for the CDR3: TGTGCCAGCAGCTTGACAGGGTCTGGGGCCAACGTCCTGACTTTC.

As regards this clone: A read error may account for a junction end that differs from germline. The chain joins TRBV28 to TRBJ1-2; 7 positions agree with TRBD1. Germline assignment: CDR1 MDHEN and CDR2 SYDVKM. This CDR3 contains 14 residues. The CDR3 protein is CASSSTGALLLKPF. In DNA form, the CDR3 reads TGTGCCAGCAGTTCCACAGGGGCTTTGCTACTCAAGCCCTTC.

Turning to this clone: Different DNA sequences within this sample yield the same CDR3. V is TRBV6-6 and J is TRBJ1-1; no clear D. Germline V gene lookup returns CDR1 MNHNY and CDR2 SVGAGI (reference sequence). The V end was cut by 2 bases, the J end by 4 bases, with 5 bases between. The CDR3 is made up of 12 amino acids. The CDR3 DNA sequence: TGTGCCAGCAGTTACGGTTCCACTGAAGCTTTCTTT. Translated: CASSYGSTEAFF.

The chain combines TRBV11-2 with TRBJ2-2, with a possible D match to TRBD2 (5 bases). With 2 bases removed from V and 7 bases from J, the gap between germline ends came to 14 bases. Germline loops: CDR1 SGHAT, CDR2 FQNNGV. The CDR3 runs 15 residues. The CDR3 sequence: CASSLKAGGIGELFF. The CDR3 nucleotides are TGTGCCAGCAGCTTAAAGGCGGGTGGTATCGGGGAGCTGTTTTTT.

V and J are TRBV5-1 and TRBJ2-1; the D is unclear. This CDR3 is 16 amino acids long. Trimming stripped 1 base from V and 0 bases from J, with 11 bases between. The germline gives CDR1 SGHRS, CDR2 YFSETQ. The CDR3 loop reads CASSLRPLRSYNEQFF. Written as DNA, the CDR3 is TGCGCCAGCAGCTTGAGACCACTCCGCTCCTACAATGAGCAGTTCTTC.

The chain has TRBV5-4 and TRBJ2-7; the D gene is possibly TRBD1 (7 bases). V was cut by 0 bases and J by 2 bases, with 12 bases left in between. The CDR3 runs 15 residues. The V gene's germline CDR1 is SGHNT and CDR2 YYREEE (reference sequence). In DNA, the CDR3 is TGTGCCAGCAGCTTGGGCGGGACAGCCGCCTACGAGCAGTACTTC. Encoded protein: CASSLGGTAAYEQYF.

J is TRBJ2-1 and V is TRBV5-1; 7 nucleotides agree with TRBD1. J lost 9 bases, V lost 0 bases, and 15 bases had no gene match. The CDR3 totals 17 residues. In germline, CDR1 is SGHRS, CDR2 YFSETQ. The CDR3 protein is CASSLGTGPGVSGEQFF. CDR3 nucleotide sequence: TGCGCCAGCAGCTTGGGGACAGGCCCAGGGGTTTCGGGTGAGCAGTTCTTC.

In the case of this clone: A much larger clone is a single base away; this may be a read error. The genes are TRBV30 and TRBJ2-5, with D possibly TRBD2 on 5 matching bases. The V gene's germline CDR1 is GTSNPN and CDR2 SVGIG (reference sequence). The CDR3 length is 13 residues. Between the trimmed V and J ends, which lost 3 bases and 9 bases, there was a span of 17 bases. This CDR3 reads CAWSDPGLEAQYF. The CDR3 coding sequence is TGTGCCTGGAGCGACCCTGGGCTGGAGGCCCAGTACTTC.

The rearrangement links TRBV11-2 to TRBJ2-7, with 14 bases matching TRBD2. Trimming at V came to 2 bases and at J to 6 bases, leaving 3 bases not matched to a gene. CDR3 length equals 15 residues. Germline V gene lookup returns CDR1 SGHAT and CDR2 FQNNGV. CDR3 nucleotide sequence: TGTGCCAGCAGCTTAATGGGACTAGCGGGAGTCGAGCAGTACTTC. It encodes CASSLMGLAGVEQYF. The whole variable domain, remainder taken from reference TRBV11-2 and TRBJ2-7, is EAGVAQSPRYKIIEKRQSVAFWCNPISGHATLYWYQQILGQGPKLLIQFQNNGVVDDSQLPKDRFSAERLKGVDSTLKIQPAKLEDSAVYLCASSLMGLAGVEQYFGPGTRLTVT.

The CDR3 sequence is CATIYWGTGKIYEQYF. The CDR3 region has the DNA TGTGCCACAATCTATTGGGGGACCGGGAAAATCTACGAGCAGTACTTC. This chain connects TRBV28 to TRBJ2-7; the D call may be TRBD1 or TRBD2 (5 bases each). The CDR3 covers 16 residues. Trimming took off 10 bases at V and 3 bases at J, with 25 bases between the two ends. The germline V gene has CDR1 MDHEN and CDR2 SYDVKM.

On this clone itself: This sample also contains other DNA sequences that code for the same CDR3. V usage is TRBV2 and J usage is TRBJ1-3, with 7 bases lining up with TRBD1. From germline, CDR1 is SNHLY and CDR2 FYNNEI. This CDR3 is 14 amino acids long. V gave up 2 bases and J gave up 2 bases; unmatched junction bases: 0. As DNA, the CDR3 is TGTGCCAGCAGTGAACAGGGGGCTGGAAACACCATATATTTT. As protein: CASSEQGAGNTIYF.

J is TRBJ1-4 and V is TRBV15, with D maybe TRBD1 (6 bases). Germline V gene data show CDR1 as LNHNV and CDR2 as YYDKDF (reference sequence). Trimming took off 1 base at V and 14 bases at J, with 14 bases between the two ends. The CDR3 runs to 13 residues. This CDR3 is CATSRGNGGALFF. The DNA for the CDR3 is TGTGCCACCAGCAGAGGGAACGGGGGCGCCCTGTTTTTT. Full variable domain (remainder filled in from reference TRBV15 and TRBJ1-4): DAMVIQNPRYQVTQFGKPVTLSCSQTLNHNVMYWYQQKSSQAPKLLFHYYDKDFNNEADTPDNFQSRRPNTSFCFLDIRSPGLGDTAMYLCATSRGNGGALFFGSGTQLSVL.

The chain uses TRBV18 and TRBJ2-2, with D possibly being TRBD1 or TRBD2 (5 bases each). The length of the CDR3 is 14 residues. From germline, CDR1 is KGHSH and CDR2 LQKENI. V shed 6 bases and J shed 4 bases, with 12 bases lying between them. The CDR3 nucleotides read TGTGCCAGCTCCCCGGGACGAGGCACCGGGGAGCTGTTTTTT. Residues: CASSPGRGTGELFF. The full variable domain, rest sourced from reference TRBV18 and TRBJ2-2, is NAGVMQNPRHLVRRRGQEARLRCSPMKGHSHVYWYRQLPEEGLKFMVYLQKENIIDESGMPKERFSAEFPKEGPSILRIQQVVRGDSAAYFCASSPGRGTGELFFGEGSRLTVL.

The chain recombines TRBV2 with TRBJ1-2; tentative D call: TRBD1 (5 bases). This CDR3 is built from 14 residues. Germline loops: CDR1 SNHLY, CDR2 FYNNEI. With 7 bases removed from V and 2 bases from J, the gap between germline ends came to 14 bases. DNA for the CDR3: TGTGCCAGCACCCAAGGGACGGGAAACTATGGCTACACCTTC. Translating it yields CASTQGTGNYGYTF. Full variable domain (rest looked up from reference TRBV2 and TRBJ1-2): EPEVTQTPSHQVTQMGQEVILRCVPISNHLYFYWYRQILGQKVEFLVSFYNNEISEKSEIFDDQFSVERPDGSNFTLKIRSTKLEDSAMYFCASTQGTGNYGYTFGSGTRLTVV.

CDR3 protein: CASSMTEVHEQFF. Here the CDR3 DNA reads TGTGCCAGTAGTATGACGGAGGTCCATGAGCAGTTCTTC. This chain connects TRBV19 to TRBJ2-1; D may be TRBD2 (5 bases). The CDR3 extends over 13 amino acids. The germline V gene encodes CDR1 LNHDA and CDR2 SQIVND (reference sequence). Trimming cost V 3 bases and J 8 bases, with 11 bases left between them.

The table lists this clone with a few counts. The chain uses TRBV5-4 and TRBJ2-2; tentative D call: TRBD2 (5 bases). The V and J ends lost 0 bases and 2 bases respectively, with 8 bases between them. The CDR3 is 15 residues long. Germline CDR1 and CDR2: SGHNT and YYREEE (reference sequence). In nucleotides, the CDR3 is TGTGCCAGCAGCTTGGCCCGGACTAACACCGGGGAGCTGTTTTTT. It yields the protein CASSLARTNTGELFF.

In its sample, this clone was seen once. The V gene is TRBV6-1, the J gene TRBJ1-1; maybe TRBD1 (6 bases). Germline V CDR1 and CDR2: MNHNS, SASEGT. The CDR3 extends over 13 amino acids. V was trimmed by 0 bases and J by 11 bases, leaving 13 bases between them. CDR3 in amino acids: CASSEALGGKAFF. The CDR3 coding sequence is TGTGCCAGCAGTGAAGCTTTAGGGGGGAAGGCTTTCTTT.

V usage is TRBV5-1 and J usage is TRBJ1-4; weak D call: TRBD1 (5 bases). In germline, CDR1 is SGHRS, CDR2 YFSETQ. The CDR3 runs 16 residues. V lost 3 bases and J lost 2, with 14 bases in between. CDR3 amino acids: CASSSSGSATNEKLFF. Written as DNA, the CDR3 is TGCGCCAGCAGCTCCTCAGGGTCGGCGACTAATGAAAAACTGTTTTTT.

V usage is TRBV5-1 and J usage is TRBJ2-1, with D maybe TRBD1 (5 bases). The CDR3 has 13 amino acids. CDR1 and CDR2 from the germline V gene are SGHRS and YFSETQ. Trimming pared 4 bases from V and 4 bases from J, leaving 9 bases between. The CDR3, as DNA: TGCGCCAGCAGCATTGACAGATACAATGAGCAGTTCTTC. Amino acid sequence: CASSIDRYNEQFF.

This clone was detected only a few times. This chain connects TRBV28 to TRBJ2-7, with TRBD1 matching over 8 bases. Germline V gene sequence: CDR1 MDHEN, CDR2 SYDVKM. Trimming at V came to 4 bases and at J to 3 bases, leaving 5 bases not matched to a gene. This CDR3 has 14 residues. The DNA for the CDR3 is TGTGCCAGCAGTTCCTTGACAGGGGTCTACGAGCAGTACTTC. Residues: CASSSLTGVYEQYF.